Listed below are T cell receptor beta chains from one sample, sequenced in a study of T cell repertoires in breast cancer. TCRdb used MiXCR to reprocess the emulsion pairing reads, holding one entry per CDR3 protein. The sample lists 4,000 to 5,000 distinct CDR3 sequences, roughly a third seen once, with about a third in the top ten. Input material: CD8+ T cells. These TCRs come from a pool of human donors with breast cancer or a healthy control (not recorded which). Both conserved end residues are part of each CDR3. Each record gives: D gene, J gene, V gene, clone size, CDR3 protein, CDR3 DNA. The D gene is left open where the match is weak. Where a row states a size, it is once, few, many or the class of an expanded clone; other rows omit it.

NA	TRBJ1-1	TRBV3-1	many	CASVSTRVGGAEAFF	TGTGCCAGCGTATCCACTCGGGTGGGTGGGGCTGAAGCTTTCTTT
TRBD1	TRBJ1-2	TRBV27	medium-sized	CASRPGQGWGYTF	TGTGCCAGCAGGCCGGGACAGGGTTGGGGCTACACCTTC
TRBD1	TRBJ1-1	TRBV27	NA	CASTLPGGATEAFF	TGTGCCAGCACTCTGCCAGGGGGCGCAACTGAAGCTTTCTTT
NA	TRBJ2-7	TRBV4-1	many	CASSQGNSTNYEQYF	TGCGCCAGCAGCCAAGGAAACTCTACAAACTACGAGCAGTACTTC
TRBD1	TRBJ1-2	TRBV27	NA	CASSSDRGYGYTF	TGTGCCAGCAGCTCCGACAGGGGATATGGCTACACCTTC
NA	TRBJ2-1	TRBV11-3	NA	CASSLVSYNEQFF	TGTGCCAGCAGCTTAGTTTCCTACAATGAGCAGTTCTTC
NA	TRBJ1-5	TRBV28	NA	CASSPRDQPQHF	TGTGCCAGCAGTCCACGGGATCAGCCCCAGCACTTT
NA	TRBJ1-1	TRBV15	once	CATSRYGENTEAFF	TGTGCCACCAGCAGGTACGGGGAGAACACTGAAGCTTTCTTT
TRBD2	TRBJ2-1	TRBV20-1	NA	CSAPGLAGGRSYNEQFF	TGCAGTGCCCCGGGACTAGCGGGGGGCCGCTCCTACAATGAGCAGTTCTTC
NA	TRBJ1-5	TRBV20-1	few	CSAGGGNSNQPQHF	TGCAGTGCTGGGGGAGGCAATAGCAATCAGCCCCAGCATTTT
NA	TRBJ1-5	TRBV6-2/TRBV6-3	many	CASTPTGSFQPQHF	TGTGCCAGCACCCCAACAGGGTCTTTCCAGCCCCAGCATTTT
NA	TRBJ2-2	TRBV24-1	NA	CATATLDTGELFF	TGTGCCACTGCCACACTAGACACCGGGGAGCTGTTTTTT
TRBD1	TRBJ2-1	TRBV29-1	NA	CSVGTGTLNEQFF	TGCAGCGTGGGGACAGGGACTCTCAATGAGCAGTTCTTC
NA	TRBJ1-3	TRBV12-3/TRBV12-4	many	CASSLKPAGGVSLNTIYF	TGTGCCAGCAGTCTTAAGCCCGCCGGGGGGGTGTCTTTGAACACCATATATTTT
NA	TRBJ1-1	TRBV15	large	CATSRDFRVNTEAFF	TGTGCCACCAGCAGAGACTTCAGGGTGAACACTGAAGCTTTCTTT
TRBD2	TRBJ2-7	TRBV3-1	once	CASSHGDSGRSYEQYF	TGTGCCAGCAGCCACGGGGATAGCGGGAGATCCTACGAGCAGTACTTC
NA	TRBJ2-5	TRBV29-1	NA	CSVGRLRQETQYF	TGCAGCGTTGGGAGACTCAGACAAGAGACCCAGTACTTC
TRBD1	TRBJ2-5	TRBV4-1	many	CASSQDGTGRRETQYF	TGCGCCAGCAGCCAAGATGGGACAGGGCGGCGAGAGACCCAGTACTTC